This TCR beta chain was captured by sequencing in a study of OX40 agonist ivuxolimab in advanced cancers. TCRdb's table, derived via immunoSEQ multiplex PCR, lists solely in-frame clones and lacks some. The profile shows about 79,000 clones, roughly 88% of them singletons. This sequence originates from an adult with an advanced solid tumor such as melanoma, head and neck, liver or kidney cancer. The input for sequencing was CD4+ or CD8+ T cells sorted from blood, taken in a trial of the OX40 agonist ivuxolimab.

The CDR3 region has the DNA TGTGCCAGCTCACCAGGGACTAGCGGGAGCTCCTACAATGAGCAGTTCTTC. Translation gives CASSPGTSGSSYNEQFF. The genes are TRBV18 and TRBJ2-1, with TRBD2 matching 14 bases. Trimming took 2 bases from V and 0 from J; bases not matched to a gene: 0. Germline loops: CDR1 KGHSH, CDR2 LQKENI. The CDR3 loop spans 17 amino acids.